The 13 T cell receptor beta chains below were found in one sample sequenced in a study of T-cell memory formation after mild COVID-19. Via MiXCR, TCRdb re-called the 5' RACE reads, giving one row per CDR3 protein. The sample carries 400,000 to 500,000 distinct CDR3 sequences, about 20% recorded once. The sample taken for sequencing was PBMCs or a T cell subset sorted from them (not recorded which). The source of these receptors is an adult woman who had mild COVID-19 (a few samples of this study predate the infection). Cell type and time point are not known.

The chain has TRBV4-1 and TRBJ2-3; D is unresolved. Between the trimmed V and J ends, which lost 1 base and 3 bases, there was a span of 8 bases. The germline V gene has CDR1 MGHRA and CDR2 YSYEKL. The CDR3 sequence is 14 residues long. For the CDR3, the DNA is TGCGCCAGCAGCCAAGTCCCGCTTACAGATACGCAGTATTTT. This gives the protein CASSQVPLTDTQYF.

A few counts support this clonotype. The CDR3 reads CASSFTGAHEQYF. CDR3 in DNA: TGTGCCAGCAGTTTTACAGGGGCCCACGAGCAGTACTTC. This rearrangement joins TRBV12-3 or TRBV12-4 to TRBJ2-7; 7 bases line up with TRBD1. After removal of 3 bases from V and 5 bases from J, the junction contained 4 bases not matched to a gene. The CDR3 sequence is 13 residues long.

This chain joins TRBV20-1 and TRBJ2-3; D possibly matches TRBD1 or TRBD2 (5 bases each). The V end was cut by 0 bases, the J end by 8 bases, with 18 bases between. The CDR3 contains 15 residues. The germline CDR1 and CDR2 sequences are DFQATT and SNEGSKA (reference sequence). The chain's CDR3 is CSAREEDIRGGTQYF. For the CDR3, the DNA is TGCAGTGCTAGAGAGGAGGACATCCGAGGCGGTACGCAGTATTTT.

The chain is built from TRBV20-1 and TRBJ2-1, with D possibly being TRBD2 (5 bases). CDR1 and CDR2 (germline): DFQATT, SNEGSKA (reference sequence). This CDR3 is 15 amino acids long. V was clipped by 0 bases and J by 0 bases, with 9 bases between them. The CDR3 DNA follows: TGCAGTGCTAGAGATAAGGCGGGCTCCTACAATGAGCAGTTCTTC. Protein sequence: CSARDKAGSYNEQFF.

This clonotype was seen only a few times. The chain has TRBV27 and TRBJ2-2, with D possibly matching TRBD2 (6 bases). The CDR3 runs to 15 residues. CDR1 is MNHEY and CDR2 is SMNVEV in the germline V gene (reference sequence). Trimming pared 6 bases from V and 7 bases from J, leaving 18 bases between. The CDR3 spells CASSPRGSFVGELFF. For the CDR3, the DNA is TGTGCCAGCAGCCCTCGGGGGAGCTTCGTCGGGGAGCTGTTTTTT.

This clonotype was detected only a few times. This rearrangement joins TRBV2 to TRBJ2-7, with D uncertain. Germline loops: CDR1 SNHLY, CDR2 FYNNEI. The CDR3 loop spans 13 amino acids. V lost 9 bases and J lost 3, with 15 bases in between. CDR3 amino acids: CASGEFKVYEQYF. Written as DNA, the CDR3 is TGTGCCAGTGGGGAATTCAAAGTCTACGAGCAGTACTTC.

This clonotype was found once. This chain joins TRBV20-1 and TRBJ2-1; 13 positions match TRBD2. There are 15 residues in the CDR3. V gave up 1 base and J gave up 7 bases; unmatched junction bases: 4. Germline V gene lookup returns CDR1 DFQATT and CDR2 SNEGSKA (reference sequence). The CDR3 DNA sequence: TGCAGTGCTAGAGGGGGACTAGCGGGGATAAATGAGCAGTTCTTC. Translating it yields CSARGGLAGINEQFF.

This clonotype was detected a few times. This sequence joins TRBV7-2 and TRBJ1-2; no firm D call. The germline V and J ends were trimmed by 1 base and 5 bases, with 8 bases remaining between them. CDR3 length equals 13 residues. CDR1 is SGHTA and CDR2 is FQGNSA in the germline V gene. This CDR3 reads CASSLDAWYGYTF. The CDR3, as DNA: TGTGCCAGCAGCTTAGACGCCTGGTATGGCTACACCTTC.

This clonotype was seen more than once but under ten times. V usage is TRBV4-3 and J usage is TRBJ2-5; 9 bases map to TRBD1. There are 14 residues in the CDR3. V shed 5 bases and J 5 bases; nucleotides not matched to a gene: 6. Germline CDR1 is LGHNA and CDR2 is YSLEER. CDR3 DNA sequence: TGCGCCAGCAGCGTCACAGGGGGCGCGGAGACCCAGTACTTC. Amino acids: CASSVTGGAETQYF.

This clonotype was counted a few times. This chain links TRBV3-1 with TRBJ1-3; D not certain. Germline CDR1 reads LGHDT; CDR2 reads YNNKEL (reference sequence). The V end lost 1 base, the J end lost 0 bases, and 13 bases lay between the germline ends. The CDR3 length is 17 residues. DNA for the CDR3: TGTGCCAGCAGCCAAGCCCACTTACTCGCCTCTGGAAACACCATATATTTT. Amino acids: CASSQAHLLASGNTIYF.

The rearrangement links TRBV20-1 to TRBJ2-1; D unclear. The CDR3 runs to 11 residues. Per germline, CDR1 DFQATT and CDR2 SNEGSKA (reference sequence). The germline V and J ends were trimmed by 4 bases and 8 bases, with 9 bases remaining between them. CDR3 residues: CSATVLHEQFF. The CDR3 bases are TGCAGTGCTACCGTTTTGCATGAGCAGTTCTTC.

Here the CDR3 reads CASSETGGGTEAFF. The DNA for the CDR3 is TGTGCCAGCAGCGAGACAGGGGGTGGCACTGAAGCTTTCTTT. The rearrangement links TRBV7-2 to TRBJ1-1, with TRBD1 identical over 9 bases. This CDR3 is built from 14 residues. The V gene's germline CDR1 is SGHTA and CDR2 FQGNSA. With V trimmed by 5 bases and J by 4 bases, 5 bases remained unmatched.

The chain recombines TRBV30 with TRBJ2-3; the match to TRBD2 covers 9 bases. J was trimmed by 7 bases and V by 2 bases; bases with no gene match: 1. CDR3 length equals 12 residues. The germline V gene has CDR1 GTSNPN and CDR2 SVGIG (reference sequence). CDR3 DNA: TGTGCCTGGAGTCTAGCGGGGTATACGCAGTATTTT. Its protein product is CAWSLAGYTQYF. Filled out from reference TRBV30 and TRBJ2-3, the complete variable domain reads SQTIHQWPATLVQPVGSPLSLECTVEGTSNPNLYWYRQAAGRGLQLLFYSVGIGQISSEVPQNLSASRPQDRQFILSSKKLLLSDSGFYLCAWSLAGYTQYFGPGTRLTVL.